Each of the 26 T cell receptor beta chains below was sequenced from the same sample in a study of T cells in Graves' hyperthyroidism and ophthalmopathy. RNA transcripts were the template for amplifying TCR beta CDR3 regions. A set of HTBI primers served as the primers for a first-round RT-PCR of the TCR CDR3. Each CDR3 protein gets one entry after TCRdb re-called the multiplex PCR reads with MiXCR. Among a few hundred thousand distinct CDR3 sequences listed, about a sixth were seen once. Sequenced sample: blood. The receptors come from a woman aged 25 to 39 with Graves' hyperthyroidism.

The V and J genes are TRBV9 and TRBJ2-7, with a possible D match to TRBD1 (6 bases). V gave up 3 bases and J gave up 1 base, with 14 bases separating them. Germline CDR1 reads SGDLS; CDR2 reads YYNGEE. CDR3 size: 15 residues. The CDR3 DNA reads TGTGCCAGCAGCGCCGCCGGGACATTTTCCTACGAGCAGTACTTC. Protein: CASSAAGTFSYEQYF.

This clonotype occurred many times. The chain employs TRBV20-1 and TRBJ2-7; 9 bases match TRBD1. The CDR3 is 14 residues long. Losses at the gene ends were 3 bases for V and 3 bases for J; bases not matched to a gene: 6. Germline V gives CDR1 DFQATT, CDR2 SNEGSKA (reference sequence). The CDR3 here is CSARRRDRVYEQYF. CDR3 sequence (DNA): TGCAGTGCTAGGAGACGGGACAGGGTCTACGAGCAGTACTTC.

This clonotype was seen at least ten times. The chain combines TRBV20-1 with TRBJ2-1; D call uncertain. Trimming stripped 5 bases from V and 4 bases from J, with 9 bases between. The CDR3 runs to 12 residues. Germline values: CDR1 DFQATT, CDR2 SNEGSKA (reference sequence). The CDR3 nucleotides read TGCAGTGCTTACCGGGCTTACAATGAGCAGTTCTTC. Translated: CSAYRAYNEQFF.

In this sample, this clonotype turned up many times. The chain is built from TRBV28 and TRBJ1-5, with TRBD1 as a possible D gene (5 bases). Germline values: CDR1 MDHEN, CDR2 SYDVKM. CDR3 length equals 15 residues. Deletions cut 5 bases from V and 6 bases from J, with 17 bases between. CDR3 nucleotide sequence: TGTGCCAGCAGTCCGTCGTGGGGGTTGGGTCAGCCCCAGCATTTT. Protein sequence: CASSPSWGLGQPQHF.

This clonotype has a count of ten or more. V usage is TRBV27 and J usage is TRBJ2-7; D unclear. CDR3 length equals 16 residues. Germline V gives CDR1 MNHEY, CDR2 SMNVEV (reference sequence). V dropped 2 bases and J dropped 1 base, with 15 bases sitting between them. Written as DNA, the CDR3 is TGTGCCAGCAGTTTAAGGCAAGGATTTGGGTCCTACGAGCAGTACTTC. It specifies CASSLRQGFGSYEQYF.

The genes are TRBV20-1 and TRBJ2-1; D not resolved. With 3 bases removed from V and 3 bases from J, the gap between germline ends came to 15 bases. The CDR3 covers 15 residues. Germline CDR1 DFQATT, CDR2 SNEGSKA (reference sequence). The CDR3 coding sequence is TGCAGTGCTAGGATCCCATACGCTAGCTACAATGAGCAGTTCTTC. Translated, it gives CSARIPYASYNEQFF.

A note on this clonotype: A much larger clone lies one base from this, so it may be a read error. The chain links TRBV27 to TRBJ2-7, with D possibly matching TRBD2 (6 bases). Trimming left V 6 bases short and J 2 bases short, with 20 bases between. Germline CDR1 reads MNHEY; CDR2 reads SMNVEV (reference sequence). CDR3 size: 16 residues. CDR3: CASSPRRETLAYEQYF. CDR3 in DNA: TGTGCCAGCAGCCCACGTCGGGAGACACTTGCCTACGAGCAGTACTTC.

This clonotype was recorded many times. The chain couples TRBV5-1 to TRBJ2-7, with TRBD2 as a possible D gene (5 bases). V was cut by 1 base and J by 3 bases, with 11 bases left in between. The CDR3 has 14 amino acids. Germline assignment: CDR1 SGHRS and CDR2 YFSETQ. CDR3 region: CASSLTPGNYEQYF. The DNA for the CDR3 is TGCGCCAGCAGCTTGACTCCGGGGAACTACGAGCAGTACTTC.

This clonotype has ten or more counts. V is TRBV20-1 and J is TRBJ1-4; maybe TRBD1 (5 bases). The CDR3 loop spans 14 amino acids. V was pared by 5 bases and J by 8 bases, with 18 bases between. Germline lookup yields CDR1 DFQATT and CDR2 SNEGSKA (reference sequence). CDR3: CSAWLSGENEKLFF. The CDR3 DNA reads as TGCAGTGCTTGGCTTTCGGGGGAAAACGAAAAACTGTTTTTT.

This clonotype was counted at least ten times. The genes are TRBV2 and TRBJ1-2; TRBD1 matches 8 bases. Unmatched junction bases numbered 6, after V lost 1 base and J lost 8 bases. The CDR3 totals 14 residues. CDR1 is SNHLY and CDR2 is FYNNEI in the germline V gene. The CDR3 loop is CASSEVRGPLGYTF. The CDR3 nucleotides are TGTGCCAGCAGTGAAGTCAGGGGGCCGTTGGGCTACACCTTC.

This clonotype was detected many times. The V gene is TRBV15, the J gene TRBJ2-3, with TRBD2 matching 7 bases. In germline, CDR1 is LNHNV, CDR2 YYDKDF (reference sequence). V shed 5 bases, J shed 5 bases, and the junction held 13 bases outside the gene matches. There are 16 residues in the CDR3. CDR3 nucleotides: TGTGCCACCAGCCGAAGAGGGCGGGGGATTCAAGATACGCAGTATTTT. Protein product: CATSRRGRGIQDTQYF.

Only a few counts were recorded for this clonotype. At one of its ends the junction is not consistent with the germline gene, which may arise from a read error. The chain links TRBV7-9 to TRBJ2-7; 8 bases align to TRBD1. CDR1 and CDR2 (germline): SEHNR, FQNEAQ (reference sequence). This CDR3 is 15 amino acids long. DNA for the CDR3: TGTGCCAGCAGCTCTACCGGGACAGGTAACTACGGGCAGTACTTC. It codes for CASSSTGTGNYGQYF.

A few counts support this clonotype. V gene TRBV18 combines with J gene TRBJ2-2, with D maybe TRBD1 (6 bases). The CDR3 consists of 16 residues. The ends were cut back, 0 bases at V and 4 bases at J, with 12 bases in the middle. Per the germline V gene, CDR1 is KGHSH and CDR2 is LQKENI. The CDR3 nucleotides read TGTGCCAGCTCACCACCCCTGGGGGCCGGCACCGGGGAGCTGTTTTTT. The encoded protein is CASSPPLGAGTGELFF.

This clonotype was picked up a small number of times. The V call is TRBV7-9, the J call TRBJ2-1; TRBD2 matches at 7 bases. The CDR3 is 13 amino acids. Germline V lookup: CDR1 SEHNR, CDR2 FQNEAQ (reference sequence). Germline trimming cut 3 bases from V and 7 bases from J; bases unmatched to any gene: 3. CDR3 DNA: TGTGCCAGCAGCTTCGGACTAGAGAATGAGCAGTTCTTC. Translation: CASSFGLENEQFF.

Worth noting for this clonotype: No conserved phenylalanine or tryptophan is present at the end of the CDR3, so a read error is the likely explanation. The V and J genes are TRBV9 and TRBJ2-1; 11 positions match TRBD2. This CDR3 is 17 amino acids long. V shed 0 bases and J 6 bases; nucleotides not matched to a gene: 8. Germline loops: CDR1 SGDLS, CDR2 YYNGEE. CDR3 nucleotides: TGTGCCAGCAGCGTAGAGGGGACTAGCGGTACTCTCAATGAGCAGTTCTCC. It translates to CASSVEGTSGTLNEQFS.

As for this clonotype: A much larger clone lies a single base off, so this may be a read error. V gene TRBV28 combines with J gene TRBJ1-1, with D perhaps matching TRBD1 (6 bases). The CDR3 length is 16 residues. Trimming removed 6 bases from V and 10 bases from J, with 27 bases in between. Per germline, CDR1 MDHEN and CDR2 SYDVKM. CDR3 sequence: CASRRGRGASYAGAFF. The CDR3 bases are TGTGCCAGCAGGAGGGGCAGGGGCGCGTCGTACGCTGGAGCTTTCTTT.

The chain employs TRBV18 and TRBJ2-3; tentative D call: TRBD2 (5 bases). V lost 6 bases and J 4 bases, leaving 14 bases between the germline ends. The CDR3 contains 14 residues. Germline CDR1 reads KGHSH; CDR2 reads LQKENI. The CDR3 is CASSPGSGADTQYF. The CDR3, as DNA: TGTGCCAGCTCGCCGGGAAGCGGAGCAGATACGCAGTATTTT. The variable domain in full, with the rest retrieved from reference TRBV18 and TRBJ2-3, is NAGVMQNPRHLVRRRGQEARLRCSPMKGHSHVYWYRQLPEEGLKFMVYLQKENIIDESGMPKERFSAEFPKEGPSILRIQQVVRGDSAAYFCASSPGSGADTQYFGPGTRLTVL.

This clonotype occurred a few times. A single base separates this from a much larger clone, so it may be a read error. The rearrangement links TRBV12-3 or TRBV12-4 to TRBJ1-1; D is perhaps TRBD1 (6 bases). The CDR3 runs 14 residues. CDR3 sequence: CASSFSQGSTEASF. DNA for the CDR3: TGTGCCAGCAGTTTTTCGCAGGGGAGCACTGAAGCTTCCTTT.

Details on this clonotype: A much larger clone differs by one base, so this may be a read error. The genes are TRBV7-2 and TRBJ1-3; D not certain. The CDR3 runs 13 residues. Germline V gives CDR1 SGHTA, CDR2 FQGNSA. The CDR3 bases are TGTGCCAGCAAAACGTTCTCTGGAGACACCATATATTTT. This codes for CASKTFSGDTIYF. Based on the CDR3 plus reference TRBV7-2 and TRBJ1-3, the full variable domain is GAGVSQSPSNKVTEKGKDVELRCDPISGHTALYWYRQSLGQGLEFLIYFQGNSAPDKSGLPSDRFSAERTGGSVSTLTIQRTQQEDSAVYLCASKTFSGDTIYFGEGSWLTVV.

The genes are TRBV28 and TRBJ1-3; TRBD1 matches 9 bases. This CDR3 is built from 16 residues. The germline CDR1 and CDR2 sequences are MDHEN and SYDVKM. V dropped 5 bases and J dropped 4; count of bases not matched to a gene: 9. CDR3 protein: CASSTTGTGSGNTIYF. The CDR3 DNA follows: TGTGCCAGCAGTACAACCGGGACAGGGTCCGGAAACACCATATATTTT.

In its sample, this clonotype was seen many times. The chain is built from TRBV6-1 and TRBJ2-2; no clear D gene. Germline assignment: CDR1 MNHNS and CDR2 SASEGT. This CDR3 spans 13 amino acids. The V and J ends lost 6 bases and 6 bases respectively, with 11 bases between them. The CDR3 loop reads CASSPDGAGELFF. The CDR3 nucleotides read TGTGCCAGCAGCCCCGATGGGGCCGGGGAGCTGTTTTTT.

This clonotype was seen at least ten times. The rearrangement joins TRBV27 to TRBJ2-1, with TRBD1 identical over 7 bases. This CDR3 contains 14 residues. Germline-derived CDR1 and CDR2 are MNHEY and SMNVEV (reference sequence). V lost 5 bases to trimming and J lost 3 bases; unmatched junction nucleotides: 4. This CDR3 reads CASSPTGDYNEQFF. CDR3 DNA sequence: TGTGCCAGCAGTCCTACAGGGGACTACAATGAGCAGTTCTTC.

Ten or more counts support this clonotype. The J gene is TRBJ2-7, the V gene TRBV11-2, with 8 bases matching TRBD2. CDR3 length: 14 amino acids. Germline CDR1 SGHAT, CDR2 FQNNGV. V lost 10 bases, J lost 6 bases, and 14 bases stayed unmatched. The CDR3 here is CATRRAGVLSEQYF. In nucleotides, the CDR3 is TGTGCCACCCGAAGAGCGGGAGTTCTGTCCGAGCAGTACTTC.

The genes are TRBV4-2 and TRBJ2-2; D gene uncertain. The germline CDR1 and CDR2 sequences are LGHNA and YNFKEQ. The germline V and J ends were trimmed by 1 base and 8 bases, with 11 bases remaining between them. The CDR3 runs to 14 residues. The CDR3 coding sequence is TGTGCCAGCAGCCAAGGACCGGAGATGGGGGAGCTGTTTTTT. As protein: CASSQGPEMGELFF.

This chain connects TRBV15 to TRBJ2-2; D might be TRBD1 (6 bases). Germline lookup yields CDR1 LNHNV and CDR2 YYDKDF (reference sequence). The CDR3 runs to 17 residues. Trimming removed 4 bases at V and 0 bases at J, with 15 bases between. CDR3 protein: CATSNLRQVTNTGELFF. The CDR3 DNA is TGTGCCACCAGCAACCTCCGACAGGTGACGAACACCGGGGAGCTGTTTTTT.

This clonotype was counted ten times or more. CDR3 in DNA: TGTGCCAGCAGCATAGGTAGCGACGAGAATACGCAGTATTTT. Translation: CASSIGSDENTQYF. The rearrangement links TRBV7-9 to TRBJ2-3; possibly TRBD2 for D (5 bases). Germline assignment: CDR1 SEHNR and CDR2 FQNEAQ (reference sequence). This CDR3 is 14 amino acids long. Trimming removed 5 bases from V and 7 bases from J, with 16 bases in between.